The 26 T cell receptor beta chains reported below all come from one sample, sequenced in a study of radiotherapy plus CTLA-4 blockade in lung cancer. This table comes from immunoSEQ multiplex PCR, and its TCRdb copy is limited to in-frame clones, with some not included. The sample lists approximately 50,000 clones, approximately 73% seen once, with 3.5% to 4% in the top ten. This material consisted of peripheral blood, taken from a patient treated with radiotherapy plus ipilimumab. The source is a human donor with non-small cell lung cancer who had a complete response to radiotherapy plus ipilimumab.

In its sample, this clone was seen a few times. This chain links TRBV14 with TRBJ1-1, with D possibly TRBD1 on 5 matching bases. The V gene's germline CDR1 is SGHDN and CDR2 FVKESK. CDR3 length: 15 residues. Trimming pared 0 bases from V and 6 bases from J, leaving 14 bases between. The CDR3 DNA sequence: TGTGCCAGCAGCCAAGAGGGCGGGGGGAGGTCTGAAGCTTTCTTT. Translating gives CASSQEGGGRSEAFF.

The chain carries TRBV5-1 and TRBJ2-2; the D gene is possibly TRBD1 (6 bases). Between the trimmed V and J ends, which lost 0 bases and 0 bases, there was a span of 9 bases. The CDR3 is 16 amino acids. Germline-derived CDR1 and CDR2 are SGHRS and YFSETQ. The CDR3: CASSLGTGTNTGELFF. In nucleotides, the CDR3 is TGCGCCAGCAGCTTGGGAACAGGGACGAACACCGGGGAGCTGTTTTTT. Combining the CDR3 with reference TRBV5-1 and TRBJ2-2 gives the whole variable domain KAGVTQTPRYLIKTRGQQVTLSCSPISGHRSVSWYQQTPGQGLQFLFEYFSETQRNKGNFPGRFSGRQFSNSRSEMNVSTLELGDSALYLCASSLGTGTNTGELFFGEGSRLTVL.

The gene calls are TRBV28 and TRBJ2-5; TRBD1 matches 7 bases. Germline V lookup: CDR1 MDHEN, CDR2 SYDVKM. This CDR3 has 15 amino acids. The trim removed 5 bases at V and 6 bases at J, leaving 12 bases unmatched. The CDR3: CASSAPGQKKKTQYF. CDR3 coding DNA: TGTGCCAGCAGTGCACCGGGACAGAAGAAAAAGACCCAGTACTTC.

This chain connects TRBV19 to TRBJ2-7; 7 bases fit TRBD1. Germline CDR1 reads LNHDA; CDR2 reads SQIVND (reference sequence). With V trimmed by 2 bases and J by 3 bases, 7 bases remained unmatched. CDR3 length: 15 residues. The CDR3 is CASSILGQTLYEQYF. Here the CDR3 DNA reads TGTGCCAGTAGTATACTGGGACAGACCCTCTACGAGCAGTACTTC.

This clone was seen only once. This sequence joins TRBV5-4 and TRBJ1-1; 8 nucleotides match TRBD1. Per germline, CDR1 SGHNT and CDR2 YYREEE (reference sequence). Trimming took 4 bases from V and 4 from J; bases not matched to a gene: 12. The CDR3 extends over 16 amino acids. CDR3 protein: CASSRGSGGLGTEAFF. The CDR3 DNA sequence: TGTGCCAGCAGCCGGGGGTCAGGGGGCTTGGGCACTGAAGCTTTCTTT.

The chain links TRBV7-3 to TRBJ2-2; TRBD2 is a possible D gene (6 bases). This CDR3 contains 14 residues. From germline, CDR1 is SGHTA and CDR2 FQGTGA. The ends were cut back, 4 bases at V and 0 bases at J, with 6 bases in the middle. Here the CDR3 reads CASSSSANTGELFF. CDR3 DNA: TGTGCCAGCAGCTCTAGCGCGAACACCGGGGAGCTGTTTTTT.

This chain links TRBV18 with TRBJ1-2; 10 nucleotides line up with TRBD1. The CDR3 extends over 15 amino acids. Trimming cost V 6 bases and J 1 base; bases outside gene matches: 5. Germline assignment: CDR1 KGHSH and CDR2 LQKENI. The CDR3 DNA sequence: TGTGCCAGCTCCGTGGGACAGGGGAGTAACTATGGCTACACCTTC. Translating it yields CASSVGQGSNYGYTF.

This clone was seen only a few times. The chain is built from TRBV4-1 and TRBJ2-3; D is undetermined. This CDR3 has 17 amino acids. Between the trimmed V and J ends, which lost 1 base and 2 bases, there was a span of 16 bases. Germline V lookup: CDR1 MGHRA, CDR2 YSYEKL. CDR3 in amino acids: CASSQGTRIRLTDTQYF. For the CDR3, the DNA is TGCGCCAGCAGCCAAGGTACCCGCATCCGACTCACAGATACGCAGTATTTT.

This chain joins TRBV19 and TRBJ1-1; a weak D match, TRBD1 (6 bases). The CDR3 is 15 amino acids. The germline V and J ends were trimmed by 1 base and 6 bases, with 15 bases remaining between them. The germline V gene encodes CDR1 LNHDA and CDR2 SQIVND (reference sequence). Written as DNA, the CDR3 is TGTGCCAGTAGTATAGGAGGGGCCAAGGGGGCTGAAGCTTTCTTT. It yields the protein CASSIGGAKGAEAFF.

The chain uses TRBV5-4 and TRBJ2-5; 12 bases are shared with TRBD1. CDR1 is SGHNT, CDR2 YYREEE, per germline (reference sequence). V shed 2 bases, J shed 7 bases, and the junction held 6 bases outside the gene matches. There are 15 residues in the CDR3. CDR3 nucleotides: TGTGCCAGCAGCTTAGGGACAGGGGGCCAGGGGACCCAGTACTTC. Its protein product is CASSLGTGGQGTQYF. Looking up the rest from reference TRBV5-4 and TRBJ2-5 gives the full variable domain: ETGVTQSPTHLIKTRGQQVTLRCSSQSGHNTVSWYQQALGQGPQFIFQYYREEENGRGNFPPRFSGLQFPNYSSELNVNALELDDSALYLCASSLGTGGQGTQYFGPGTRLLVL.

For the CDR3, the DNA is TGCGCCAGCAGCAGGGGACTAGCGGGGGGCTCTTGGGCATATGAGCAGTTCTTC. Amino acid sequence: CASSRGLAGGSWAYEQFF. This chain connects TRBV5-1 to TRBJ2-1, with 15 nucleotides matching TRBD2. The length of the CDR3 is 18 residues. CDR1 and CDR2 (germline): SGHRS, YFSETQ. The V gene end was trimmed by 4 bases and the J gene end by 8 bases; junction bases not matched to a gene: 13.

V is TRBV19 and J is TRBJ2-1, with TRBD2 matching over 9 bases. The CDR3 covers 16 residues. Per germline, CDR1 LNHDA and CDR2 SQIVND (reference sequence). V was clipped by 4 bases and J by 4 bases; unmatched bases: 8. CDR3 DNA: TGTGCCAGTAGTAACGTCGGCGGGAGGGCGTACAATGAGCAGTTCTTC. Translation gives CASSNVGGRAYNEQFF.

This chain uses TRBV7-6 with TRBJ1-3; possibly TRBD1 for D (5 bases). Germline V CDR1 and CDR2: SGHVS, FNYEAQ. The CDR3 consists of 15 residues. Trimming left V 5 bases short and J 1 base short, with 12 bases between. CDR3 loop: CASSTEAGSGNTIYF. The CDR3 nucleotides are TGTGCCAGCAGCACCGAGGCAGGGTCTGGAAACACCATATATTTT.

The rearrangement joins TRBV5-4 to TRBJ1-1; the match to TRBD1 covers 8 bases. The CDR3 has 14 residues. Germline-derived CDR1 and CDR2 are SGHNT and YYREEE (reference sequence). V trimming: 4 bases; J trimming: 4 bases; junction bases outside the gene matches: 6. The CDR3 region has the DNA TGTGCCAGCAGCGGCAGGGGGCTCGGCACTGAAGCTTTCTTT. Translation: CASSGRGLGTEAFF.

This clone has a handful of counts. The V and J genes are TRBV10-3 and TRBJ2-3; TRBD1 matches at 8 bases. Germline CDR1 and CDR2: ENHRY and SYGVKD. V shed 5 bases and J 0 bases; nucleotides not matched to a gene: 10. The CDR3 is 17 amino acids. For the CDR3, the DNA is TGTGCCATCAGTCCGGGACAGGTTCAGACTAGCACAGATACGCAGTATTTT. It codes for CAISPGQVQTSTDTQYF.

In its sample, this clone ranks as medium-sized. The CDR3 sequence: CASSARPLNEKLFF. The CDR3, as DNA: TGCGCCAGCAGCGCGCGGCCTCTTAATGAAAAACTGTTTTTT. The chain recombines TRBV5-1 with TRBJ1-4, with D unresolved. Trimming left V 4 bases short and J 4 bases short, with 11 bases between. This CDR3 comprises 14 residues. Germline CDR1 and CDR2: SGHRS and YFSETQ.

This clone was seen a few times. The chain combines TRBV6-5 with TRBJ1-1; D uncertain. CDR3 length equals 15 residues. Per the germline V gene, CDR1 is MNHEY and CDR2 is SVGAGI. V was pared by 5 bases and J by 4 bases, with 17 bases between. The CDR3: CASSLGPGVRTEAFF. The CDR3 DNA reads TGTGCCAGCAGTCTGGGCCCGGGAGTGCGCACTGAAGCTTTCTTT.

The chain has TRBV2 and TRBJ2-6; D is perhaps TRBD1 (6 bases). The CDR3 runs 16 residues. Germline CDR1 SNHLY, CDR2 FYNNEI. V was clipped by 4 bases and J by 1 base, with 11 bases between them. In DNA form, the CDR3 reads TGTGCCAGCAGTGGGTTTACAGGGTCTGGGGCCAACGTCCTGACTTTC. Translated, it gives CASSGFTGSGANVLTF.

The rearrangement links TRBV29-1 to TRBJ2-2; 7 bases line up with TRBD1. CDR3 length: 16 amino acids. CDR1 is SQVTM, CDR2 ANQGSEA, per germline. J gave up 0 bases and V 5 bases, and 9 bases lay outside the gene matches. The CDR3 sequence: CSVISPGTANTGELFF. CDR3 DNA sequence: TGCAGCGTTATTTCGCCCGGGACAGCGAACACCGGGGAGCTGTTTTTT.

The chain combines TRBV6-5 with TRBJ2-2, with D unresolved. Between the trimmed V and J ends, which lost 6 bases and 3 bases, there was a span of 8 bases. CDR1 and CDR2 from the germline V gene are MNHEY and SVGAGI. The CDR3 runs 13 residues. The CDR3 loop is CASSPQYTGELFF. Here the CDR3 DNA reads TGTGCCAGCAGCCCACAGTACACCGGGGAGCTGTTTTTT.

This clone has only a few counts. This chain joins TRBV7-9 and TRBJ1-1, with TRBD1 matching over 7 bases. This CDR3 is built from 16 residues. Germline assignment: CDR1 SEHNR and CDR2 FQNEAQ (reference sequence). The V gene end was trimmed by 3 bases and the J gene end by 1 base; junction bases not matched to a gene: 8. The CDR3 protein is CASSFRRGPKNTEAFF. Written as DNA, the CDR3 is TGTGCCAGCAGCTTTAGGAGGGGGCCTAAGAACACTGAAGCTTTCTTT.

Only a few counts were recorded for this clone. The chain joins TRBV25-1 to TRBJ2-7; TRBD2 might be the D (6 bases). The CDR3 loop spans 15 amino acids. Looked up from germline, CDR1 is MGHDK and CDR2 is SYGVNS. V lost 6 bases and J lost 9, with 24 bases in between. The chain's CDR3 is CASSPGDSRYRGQYF. CDR3 nucleotides: TGTGCCAGCAGCCCCGGGGACTCACGCTACCGCGGGCAGTACTTC.

The J gene is TRBJ1-1, the V gene TRBV6-5, with a possible D match to TRBD1 (5 bases). V lost 6 bases, J lost 0 bases, and 8 bases lay in between. Germline assignment: CDR1 MNHEY and CDR2 SVGAGI. The CDR3 has 13 amino acids. CDR3 amino acids: CASSRQLNTEAFF. The CDR3, as DNA: TGTGCCAGCAGCCGACAGTTGAACACTGAAGCTTTCTTT.

By proportion, this clone is medium-sized. The J gene is TRBJ2-1, the V gene TRBV19, with TRBD1 identical over 8 bases. CDR1 is LNHDA, CDR2 SQIVND, per germline (reference sequence). V trimming: 6 bases; J trimming: 5 bases; junction bases outside the gene matches: 9. This CDR3 comprises 15 residues. The CDR3 spells CASSPIQGAHNEQFF. CDR3 nucleotides: TGTGCCAGTAGCCCAATCCAGGGGGCCCACAATGAGCAGTTCTTC.

This clone was counted only a few times. The chain has TRBV30 and TRBJ1-3, with TRBD1 identical over 7 bases. V was pared by 3 bases and J by 2 bases, with 4 bases of the junction left unmatched. The CDR3 sequence is 14 residues long. Germline loops: CDR1 GTSNPN, CDR2 SVGIG (reference sequence). The CDR3 spells CAWRTGVTGNTIYF. The CDR3 DNA sequence: TGTGCCTGGAGAACAGGGGTGACTGGAAACACCATATATTTT.

This rearrangement joins TRBV10-3 to TRBJ1-2; D is possibly TRBD1 (6 bases). Trimming shortened V by 11 bases and J by 3 bases, and 22 bases separated the two germline ends. CDR1 is ENHRY, CDR2 SYGVKD, per germline. This CDR3 is built from 15 residues. This CDR3 reads CASGGGRETDYGYTF. The CDR3 DNA reads TGTGCCTCCGGGGGGGGCAGGGAGACGGACTATGGCTACACCTTC.